This TCR beta chain appears in the sequencing data of a study of T cells after yellow fever vaccination. At the level of the study: Fractions with few cells were prepared using SMART-Seq v4 Ultra Low Input. Study results and caveats: By day 5 rather than day 15, the secondary response had peaked, though it was weaker. There was a small share of clonotypes that showed up in both the CD4 and CD8 compartments.

In the case of this clonotype: What it binds is not known.

Template switching with 5'RACE generated the TCR cDNA and added a universal primer site and UMIs. One entry per CDR3 protein results from TCRdb running MiXCR on the 5' RACE reads. Of some 300,000 distinct CDR3 sequences listed, around 8.6% are singletons. This clonotype was obtained from a man younger than 35 who received the YFV17D yellow fever vaccine. This sample comprised CD4+ T cells sorted from PBMCs, obtained 5 days after the yellow fever booster vaccination.

This CDR3 is CASSPSQGGNYGYTF. CDR3 sequence (DNA): TGTGCCAGCTCACCAAGCCAGGGGGGTAACTATGGCTACACCTTC. The chain recombines TRBV18 with TRBJ1-2; 7 bases align to TRBD1. The germline CDR1 and CDR2 sequences are KGHSH and LQKENI. Trimming took 2 bases from V and 1 from J; bases not matched to a gene: 4. This CDR3 spans 15 amino acids.